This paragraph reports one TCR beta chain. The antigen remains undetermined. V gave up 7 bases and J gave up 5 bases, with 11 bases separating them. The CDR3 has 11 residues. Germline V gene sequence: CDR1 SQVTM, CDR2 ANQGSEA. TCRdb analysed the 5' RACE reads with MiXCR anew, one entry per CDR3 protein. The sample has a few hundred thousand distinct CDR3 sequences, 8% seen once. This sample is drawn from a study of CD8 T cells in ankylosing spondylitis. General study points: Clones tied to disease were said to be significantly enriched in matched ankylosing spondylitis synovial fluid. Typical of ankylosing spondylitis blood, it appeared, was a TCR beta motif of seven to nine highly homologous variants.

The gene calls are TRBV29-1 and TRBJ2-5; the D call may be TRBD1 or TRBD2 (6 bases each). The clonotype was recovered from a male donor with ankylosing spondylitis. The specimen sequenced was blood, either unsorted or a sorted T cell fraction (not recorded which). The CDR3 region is CSGGARETQYF. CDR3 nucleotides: TGCAGCGGGGGGGCTAGGGAGACCCAGTACTTC.